A single sample gave rise to the 18 T cell receptor beta chains below, sequenced in a study of human T cells and chemical hapten exposure. In TCRdb, the RACE reads were re-called with MiXCR into one record per CDR3 protein. The data hold about 120,000 distinct CDR3 sequences, with 12% observed a single time. The time point was: patch test 1, 2 weeks after DPC sensitization. Noted treatment: therapeutic diphenylcyclopropenone sensitization with weekly scalp DPC. The sequencing used whole blood, collected in connection with sensitization to the hapten diphenylcyclopropenone (DPC). These receptors were obtained from a woman aged 45-65 years with alopecia areata. Some clones in this sample may be carry-over from other donors' samples.

This clonotype was detected ten times or more. This chain links TRBV5-1 with TRBJ2-3; possibly TRBD2 for D (6 bases). Trimming pared 0 bases from V and 3 bases from J, leaving 17 bases between. The germline gives CDR1 SGHRS, CDR2 YFSETQ. The CDR3 has 17 amino acids. The CDR3 sequence: CASSLEIARAGTDTQYF. The CDR3 bases are TGCGCCAGCAGCTTGGAAATCGCCCGTGCGGGAACAGATACGCAGTATTTT.

In this sample, this clonotype turned up many times. This chain joins TRBV18 and TRBJ1-5; D call uncertain. Germline V gives CDR1 KGHSH, CDR2 LQKENI. The germline V and J ends were trimmed by 6 bases and 2 bases, with 11 bases remaining between them. This CDR3 is built from 14 residues. The CDR3 DNA sequence: TGTGCCAGCTCCCTCGGCGACGGCAATCAGCCCCAGCATTTT. As protein: CASSLGDGNQPQHF.

The V and J genes are TRBV20-1 and TRBJ2-3; 7 bases agree with TRBD2. CDR1 DFQATT and CDR2 SNEGSKA come from the germline V gene (reference sequence). V lost 1 base to trimming and J lost 2 bases; unmatched junction nucleotides: 3. The length of the CDR3 is 14 residues. The CDR3 bases are TGCAGTGCTAGAGGGACTAGAGCCACAGATACGCAGTATTTT. Its translation is CSARGTRATDTQYF.

This clonotype was counted a few times. V is TRBV2 and J is TRBJ1-6; no clear D gene. V gave up 3 bases and J gave up 10 bases, with 13 bases separating them. Germline values: CDR1 SNHLY, CDR2 FYNNEI. This CDR3 comprises 14 residues. The CDR3 bases are TGTGCCAGCAGTGAGGTTCTAACGGCCTCACCCCTCCACTTT. It encodes CASSEVLTASPLHF.

This clonotype was seen just once. This chain links TRBV18 with TRBJ2-5; no clear D gene. V was clipped by 3 bases and J by 3 bases, with 14 bases between them. The CDR3 length is 15 residues. Germline CDR1 KGHSH, CDR2 LQKENI. CDR3 loop: CASSPLFSQEETQYF. DNA for the CDR3: TGTGCCAGCTCACCCCTTTTCTCTCAAGAAGAGACCCAGTACTTC.

CDR3 residues: CASALREGSYEQYF. DNA for the CDR3: TGTGCCAGCGCCCTGCGGGAGGGCTCCTACGAGCAGTACTTC. This chain links TRBV12-3 or TRBV12-4 with TRBJ2-7; 9 bases fit TRBD2. V shed 8 bases and J 0 bases; nucleotides not matched to a gene: 5. This CDR3 region has 14 residues.

This clonotype came up many times. This chain joins TRBV10-2 and TRBJ1-1; TRBD1 agrees at 7 bases. V shed 5 bases, J shed 5 bases, and the junction held 8 bases outside the gene matches. This CDR3 comprises 14 residues. Germline V gives CDR1 WSHSY, CDR2 SAAADI. CDR3 DNA: TGCGCCAGCAGTCTCCTTTACAGGGGAACTGAAGCTTTCTTT. This gives the protein CASSLLYRGTEAFF.

This clonotype occurred many times. The V gene is TRBV7-9, the J gene TRBJ1-1; D is undetermined. The ends were cut back, 1 base at V and 1 base at J, with 13 bases in the middle. Germline lookup yields CDR1 SEHNR and CDR2 FQNEAQ (reference sequence). The CDR3 has 16 amino acids. The DNA for the CDR3 is TGTGCCAGCAGCTTAGTCCCCTCTCGCCGGAACACTGAAGCTTTCTTT. Translation: CASSLVPSRRNTEAFF. Full variable domain (outside the CDR3, taken from reference TRBV7-9 and TRBJ1-1): DTGVSQNPRHKITKRGQNVTFRCDPISEHNRLYWYRQTLGQGPEFLTYFQNEAQLEKSRLLSDRFSAERPKGSFSTLEIQRTEQGDSAMYLCASSLVPSRRNTEAFFGQGTRLTVV.

This clonotype was counted many times. The chain recombines TRBV29-1 with TRBJ2-1, with D perhaps matching TRBD1 (5 bases). V was shortened by 3 bases and J by 4 bases, with 13 bases between the two germline ends. Germline assignment: CDR1 SQVTM and CDR2 ANQGSEA. The CDR3 spans 14 residues. The CDR3 spells CSVEAGHIYNEQFF. CDR3 DNA sequence: TGCAGCGTTGAGGCCGGACACATTTACAATGAGCAGTTCTTC.

This clonotype has a count of ten or more. This sequence joins TRBV4-1 and TRBJ1-2, with 10 bases identical to TRBD1. Germline V gives CDR1 MGHRA, CDR2 YSYEKL. Losses at the gene ends were 2 bases for V and 8 bases for J; bases not matched to a gene: 11. The CDR3 runs to 16 residues. CDR3 sequence reads: CASSQSGTGVSGGYTF. CDR3 bases: TGCGCCAGCAGCCAAAGCGGGACAGGGGTTTCTGGAGGCTACACCTTC.

This clonotype occurred many times. The chain uses TRBV6-6 and TRBJ1-1; the D is unclear. The germline V and J ends were trimmed by 4 bases and 0 bases, with 12 bases remaining between them. CDR3 length: 15 residues. Germline V lookup: CDR1 MNHNY, CDR2 SVGAGI (reference sequence). The DNA for the CDR3 is TGTGCCAGCAGTTTCATCCCGGAGGTGAACACTGAAGCTTTCTTT. It translates to CASSFIPEVNTEAFF.

The chain links TRBV12-3 or TRBV12-4 to TRBJ2-7, with D maybe TRBD1 (6 bases). The CDR3 is 15 amino acids. V was clipped by 5 bases and J by 1 base, with 15 bases between them. CDR3 sequence: CASSASGVWSYEQYF. CDR3 nucleotide sequence: TGTGCCAGCAGTGCGTCAGGGGTTTGGTCCTACGAGCAGTACTTC.

The chain recombines TRBV12-3 or TRBV12-4 with TRBJ1-1; a weak D match, TRBD1 (5 bases). CDR3 size: 13 residues. The V gene lost 2 bases and the J gene lost 6 bases, with 10 bases spanning the gap. The CDR3 bases are TGTGCCAGCAGTTTAAGAGGGGTACCTGAAGCTTTCTTT. Residues: CASSLRGVPEAFF.

The genes are TRBV6-2 or TRBV6-3 and TRBJ1-1; D perhaps matches TRBD1 (5 bases). This CDR3 region has 12 residues. Between the trimmed V and J ends, which lost 7 bases and 4 bases, there was a span of 10 bases. Germline V gives CDR1 MNHEY, CDR2 SVGEGT. In DNA, the CDR3 is TGTGCCAGCAATCAGGGAGGCACTGAAGCTTTCTTT. Its protein is CASNQGGTEAFF.

The rearrangement joins TRBV11-2 to TRBJ2-7, with 8 bases identical to TRBD1. The CDR3 spans 15 residues. Germline CDR1 is SGHAT and CDR2 is FQNNGV. The V segment lost 6 bases and the J segment 2 bases; nucleotides outside the gene matches: 9. CDR3 loop: CASSMTGAKTYEQYF. The CDR3 region has the DNA TGTGCCAGCAGTATGACAGGGGCCAAAACCTACGAGCAGTACTTC.

The chain is built from TRBV7-6 and TRBJ2-3; D remains unclear. The CDR3 contains 13 residues. V lost 1 base and J 6 bases, leaving 8 bases between the germline ends. Germline V gives CDR1 SGHVS, CDR2 FNYEAQ. CDR3 protein: CASSLGGKDTQYF. Written as DNA, the CDR3 is TGTGCCAGCAGCTTAGGTGGGAAGGATACGCAGTATTTT. The complete variable domain, with remaining parts taken from reference TRBV7-6 and TRBJ2-3, reads GAGVSQSPRYKVTKRGQDVALRCDPISGHVSLYWYRQALGQGPEFLTYFNYEAQQDKSGLPNDRFSAERPEGSISTLTIQRTEQRDSAMYRCASSLGGKDTQYFGPGTRLTVL.

This clonotype was found many times. The genes are TRBV7-6 and TRBJ1-5; D gene unclear. Germline lookup yields CDR1 SGHVS and CDR2 FNYEAQ. The CDR3 extends over 16 amino acids. Trimming removed 0 bases at V and 0 bases at J, with 9 bases between. The CDR3: CASSLASSYSNQPQHF. As DNA, the CDR3 is TGTGCCAGCAGCTTAGCGAGCAGCTATAGCAATCAGCCCCAGCATTTT.

This clonotype has just a few counts. V gene TRBV3-1 combines with J gene TRBJ2-7; 7 bases line up with TRBD1. After removal of 4 bases from V and 6 bases from J, the junction contained 9 bases not matched to a gene. Germline V gives CDR1 LGHDT, CDR2 YNNKEL (reference sequence). This CDR3 region has 14 residues. CDR3 sequence reads: CASSLETGKREQYF. CDR3 nucleotide sequence: TGTGCCAGCAGCCTGGAGACAGGGAAACGCGAGCAGTACTTC.